This TCR beta chain stems from a study of tumor and adjacent non-tumor tissue in lung cancer. Study-level results: Compared with tumor, normal lung showed significantly lower TCR diversity.

TCRbeta libraries were built with three rounds of nested PCR, modified from ARM-PCR. A single record per CDR3 protein comes from TCRdb applying MiXCR to the multiplex PCR reads. The table records tens of thousands of distinct CDR3 sequences, about three fifths of them present only once. Details on this clonotype: Its target is unknown.

This CDR3 has 15 amino acids. Unmatched junction bases numbered 15, after V lost 7 bases and J lost 10 bases. Germline V CDR1 and CDR2: MDHEN, SYDVKM. The template was RNA from unsorted bulk tissue. Donors were chemotherapy-naive, newly diagnosed lung cancer surgical patients in China, August–late 2014. Specimen: lung tumor tissue. The clonotype originates from a man aged 45-60 years with non-small cell lung cancer. The chain couples TRBV28 to TRBJ2-1; TRBD2 matches 8 bases. CDR3 region: CASNARTSLQSEQFF. The CDR3 DNA reads TGTGCCAGCAATGCGCGGACTAGCCTACAAAGCGAGCAGTTCTTC.